This note documents a single TCR beta chain sequence. Its target is not known. This CDR3 region has 13 residues. The V gene lost 2 bases and the J gene lost 3 bases, with 7 bases spanning the gap. The germline V gene has CDR1 ENHRY and CDR2 SYGVKD. The PCR used 60 Vbeta and 13 Jbeta primers. Profiling relied on immunoSEQ multiplex PCR, and the TCRdb table lists in-frame clones only, not all of them. The table records some 80,000 clones, about 78% of them present only once. This entry is derived from a study of cytomegalovirus exposure and HLA in healthy donors. The study's findings and limits: The classifier, whose performance was assessed in both the original and validation cohorts, reportedly diagnosed cytomegalovirus status with high specificity and sensitivity. The authors excluded some V segments, including TRBV6-2 and TRBV6-3, as indistinguishable.

Despite likely unrecorded immune exposures, the donors were nominally healthy at the time of sampling. Sequencing was carried out using PBMCs. This chain joins TRBV10-3 and TRBJ2-5; TRBD2 might be the D (5 bases). The sequence came from a man aged 40-50 years in good health and CMV-seronegative. The CDR3 DNA reads as TGTGCCATCAGTGAGCGGCGGGAAGAGACCCAGTACTTC. It yields the protein CAISERREETQYF.